This T cell receptor (beta chain) comes out of a study of cytomegalovirus exposure and HLA in healthy donors. In the study overall: HLA-typed donors contributed some 87 million unique TCRs, which were held in an early data release. Study-level findings and limits: Despite most TCR sequences being rare, some public TCRs occurred in many donors. When analyzed later, a missense DCLRE1C variant was found to be linked to TCR beta V- and J-gene trimming. Reports showed the classifier diagnosing cytomegalovirus status with high specificity and sensitivity.

Concerning this clone itself: Its cognate antigen is unknown. One end of the junction does not line up with germline, which may come from a read error.

The PCR had 60 Vbeta and 13 Jbeta primers. The data were produced by immunoSEQ multiplex PCR, yet TCRdb's version contains in-frame clones alone and is incomplete. Found here are 95,000 to 150,000 clones, approximately 76% of them singletons; the top ten hold 30%. The sequence was obtained from a man in his sixties in good health and CMV-seropositive. Sequenced input: PBMCs.

CDR3 DNA: TGTTCCAGCAGCCCCGGACAGGGGGCCTCCTACGAGCAGTACTTC. Protein: CSSSPGQGASYEQYF. The genes are TRBV7-9 and TRBJ2-7, with TRBD1 matching 11 bases. Germline V lookup: CDR1 SEHNR, CDR2 FQNEAQ (reference sequence). There are 15 residues in the CDR3.